A selection of T cell receptor beta chains follows, all from one sample in a study of blood T cell repertoires in COVID-19. The data were produced by immunoSEQ multiplex PCR, yet TCRdb's version contains in-frame clones alone and is incomplete. In the table there are over 200,000 clones, 81% of which are singletons. The sequencing sample was made of PBMCs or T cells enriched from blood (not recorded which). These receptors came from a man aged 35 to 55 who had recovered from COVID-19. Both conserved end residues are part of each CDR3. The D gene is left open where the match is weak. Clone size appears in some rows only: once, few, many, or a class for an expanded clone.

clone size	V gene	D gene	J gene	CDR3 DNA	CDR3 protein
NA	TRBV19	NA	TRBJ1-3	TGTGCCAGTAGTACCTTGGGAAACACCATATATTTT	CASSTLGNTIYF
NA	TRBV20-1	NA	TRBJ1-1	TGCAGTGCCTTATTGAACACTGAAGCTTTCTTT	CSALLNTEAFF
NA	TRBV5-1	NA	TRBJ2-5	TGCGCCAGCAGCTTCGGGTTAGAGACCCAGTACTTC	CASSFGLETQYF
NA	TRBV12-3/TRBV12-4	NA	TRBJ1-1	TGTGCCAGCAGTCCTCGACTAGCACCCGAAGCTTTCTTT	CASSPRLAPEAFF
NA	TRBV7-6	NA	TRBJ2-5	TGTGCCAGCAGCTTACAGGGGTCGCGCGAGACCCAGTACTTC	CASSLQGSRETQYF
NA	TRBV19	TRBD1	TRBJ2-5	TGTGCCAGTAGTAAGGGACAGAGCCAAGAGACCCAGTACTTC	CASSKGQSQETQYF
NA	TRBV10-2	NA	TRBJ2-7	TGCGCCAGCGCCTTACAGGGTTACGAGCAGTACTTC	CASALQGYEQYF
NA	TRBV18	NA	TRBJ2-2	TGTGCCAGCTCCGCAGCGAACACCGGGGAGCTGTTTTTT	CASSAANTGELFF
few	TRBV9	TRBD2	TRBJ2-1	TGTGCCAGCAGCCCTAGAGAGGGAGGGGAGGGGTTCTTC	CASSPREGGEGFF
NA	TRBV7-9	TRBD2	TRBJ2-7	TGTGCCAGCAGCTTAGGTTTGGGGCTAGCGGGAGTATCCGACGAGCAGTACTTC	CASSLGLGLAGVSDEQYF